Listed below are T cell receptor beta chains from one sample, sequenced in a study of T cells after yellow fever vaccination. Using its own MiXCR run on the 5' RACE reads, TCRdb lists one record per CDR3 protein. This sample carries some 290,000 distinct CDR3 sequences, about 11% of them seen once, and the ten largest clones take 3% to 4%. The source material was CD4+ T cells sorted from PBMCs, sampled 45 days after the yellow fever booster vaccination. The receptors were gathered from a man aged 18 to 35 who received the YFV17D yellow fever vaccine. Both conserved end residues are part of each CDR3. Fields, in order: V gene, CDR3 length, D gene, J gene, clone size, CDR3 DNA, CDR3 protein. D genes are given only for firm matches. Rows give clone size only sometimes, using once, few, many, or a class for an expanded clone.

TRBV25-1,14,.,TRBJ1-1,few,TGTGCCAGCAGCGAACAGGGTGTGGTCACTGAAGCTTTCTTT,CASSEQGVVTEAFF
TRBV7-2,14,.,TRBJ2-3,.,TGTGCCAGCAGCTTAGCCCGGTCAGGACCTACGCAGTATTTT,CASSLARSGPTQYF
TRBV4-3,18,TRBD2,TRBJ2-7,many,TGCGCCAGCAGCCAAGCAGTCCTAGCGGGGCACTCGTCCTACGAGCAGTACTTC,CASSQAVLAGHSSYEQYF
TRBV29-1,13,.,TRBJ1-5,few,TGCAGCGTTGACATGGGGGGAAATCAGCCCCAGCATTTT,CSVDMGGNQPQHF
TRBV4-2,18,.,TRBJ2-4,.,TGTGCCAGCAGCCAAGCCCGCGGACAATCGCTAGCCAAAAACATTCAGTACTTC,CASSQARGQSLAKNIQYF
TRBV5-6,10,.,TRBJ2-7,.,TGTGCCAGCCGAGACTACGAGCAGTACTTC,CASRDYEQYF
TRBV6-5,13,.,TRBJ1-2,few,TGTGCCAGCAGACCGACCATTAACTATGGCTACACCTTC,CASRPTINYGYTF
TRBV4-3,16,.,TRBJ2-2,few,TGCGCCAGCAGCCAAGAAGGCGGCAGGGAAACCGGGGAGCTGTTTTTT,CASSQEGGRETGELFF
TRBV30,13,.,TRBJ1-4,.,TGTGCCCTTTCTTTAGGAACTAATGAAAAACTGTTTTTT,CALSLGTNEKLFF
TRBV29-1,13,.,TRBJ1-1,few,TGCAGCGTTGGAAGACAGGCGAACACTGAAGCTTTCTTT,CSVGRQANTEAFF
TRBV7-9,13,.,TRBJ1-1,.,TGTGCCAGCAGCTTACTCGGGTTGGTTGAAGCTTTCTTT,CASSLLGLVEAFF
TRBV5-6,15,.,TRBJ2-3,.,TGTGCCAGCAGCTTGGCCGGGCCGGTGCCAGATACGCAGTATTTT,CASSLAGPVPDTQYF
TRBV5-1,13,.,TRBJ1-4,.,TGCGCCAGCAATTATGGAATTGGCGAAAAACTGTTTTTT,CASNYGIGEKLFF
TRBV24-1,17,TRBD2,TRBJ2-5,.,TGTGCCACCAGTGACCCCGGGGGGAGCGGGGGACAAGAGACCCAGTACTTC,CATSDPGGSGGQETQYF
TRBV5-6,16,.,TRBJ1-1,few,TGTGCCAGCAGCAGGGCCAGGGGAAACGTGGGCACTGAAGCTTTCTTT,CASSRARGNVGTEAFF
TRBV7-7,14,TRBD1,TRBJ2-2,few,TGTGCTAGCAGCTTAGAGACAGGGGCCGGGGAGCTGTTTTTT,CASSLETGAGELFF
TRBV15,15,TRBD2,TRBJ2-3,few,TGTGCCACCAGCTTAGCGGGTGATGTTGGAGATACGCAGTATTTT,CATSLAGDVGDTQYF
TRBV11-2,17,TRBD2,TRBJ2-6,few,TGTGCCAGCAGCTTAGCTAGCGGGGGGGCTGGGGCCAACGTCCTGACTTTC,CASSLASGGAGANVLTF
TRBV12-3/TRBV12-4,12,.,TRBJ1-2,few,TGTGCCAGCAGTTTTAGTCAATTAGGCTACACCTTC,CASSFSQLGYTF
TRBV19,13,.,TRBJ1-3,few,TGTGCCAGCCACGCCCTTTGGGGCTACACCATATATTTT,CASHALWGYTIYF
TRBV10-3,13,TRBD1,TRBJ2-3,.,TGTGCCTCCGGGGACAGGAATTCAGATACGCAGTATTTT,CASGDRNSDTQYF
TRBV5-4,14,.,TRBJ1-2,many,TGTGCCAGCAGCCCCCCCGGCAAGAGCTATGGCTACACCTTC,CASSPPGKSYGYTF